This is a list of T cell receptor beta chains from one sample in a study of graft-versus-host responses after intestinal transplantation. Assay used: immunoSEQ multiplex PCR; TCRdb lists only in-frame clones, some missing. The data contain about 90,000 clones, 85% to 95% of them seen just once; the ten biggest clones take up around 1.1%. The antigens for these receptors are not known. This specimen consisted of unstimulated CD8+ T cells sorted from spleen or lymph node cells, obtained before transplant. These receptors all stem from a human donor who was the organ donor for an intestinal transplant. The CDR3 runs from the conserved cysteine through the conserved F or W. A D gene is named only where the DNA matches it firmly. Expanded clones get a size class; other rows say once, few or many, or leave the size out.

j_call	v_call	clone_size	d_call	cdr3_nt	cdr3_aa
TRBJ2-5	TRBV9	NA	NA	TGTGCCAGCAGCGCAGGGGCGGGTGGGCAAGAGACCCAGTACTTC	CASSAGAGGQETQYF
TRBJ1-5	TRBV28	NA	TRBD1	TGTGCCAGCAGTTTGTCGACAGGGCTGGGTCAGCCCCAGCATTTT	CASSLSTGLGQPQHF
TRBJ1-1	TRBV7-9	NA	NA	TGTGCCAGCAGCTTATCATCCACTGAAGCTTTCTTT	CASSLSSTEAFF
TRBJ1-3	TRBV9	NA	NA	TGTGCCAGCAGCGGAACAGGGACTGGAAACACCATATATTTT	CASSGTGTGNTIYF
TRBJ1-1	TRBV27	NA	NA	TGTGCCAGCAGTTTGATCGTCGGTAACACTGAAGCTTTCTTT	CASSLIVGNTEAFF
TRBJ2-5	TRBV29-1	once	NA	TGCAGCGTTGAAGATCAGGGTTTGGGGGGGGGCGTTCAAGAGACCCAGTACTTC	CSVEDQGLGGGVQETQYF
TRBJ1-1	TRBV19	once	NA	TGTGCCAGTAGTATAGGACACTCTGAAGCTTTCTTT	CASSIGHSEAFF
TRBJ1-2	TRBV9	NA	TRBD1	TGTGCCAGCAGCCCGCCGGGACAGGGTAGCTACACCTTC	CASSPPGQGSYTF
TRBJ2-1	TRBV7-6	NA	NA	TGTGCCAGCAGCTTATTAGTTGCAAATGAGCAGTTCTTC	CASSLLVANEQFF
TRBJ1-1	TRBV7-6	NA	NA	TGTGCCGGCAGCCTAAGTGGTGAAGCTTTCTTT	CAGSLSGEAFF
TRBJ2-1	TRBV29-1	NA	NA	TGCAGCGTTGAACTGGACAGAGACGAGAATGAGCAGTTCTTC	CSVELDRDENEQFF
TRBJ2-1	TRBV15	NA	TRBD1	TGTGCCACCAGCAGACAGGGGACAGGGACAAATGAGCAGTTCTTC	CATSRQGTGTNEQFF
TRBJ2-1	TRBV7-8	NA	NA	TGTGCCAGCAGCTCAAGGCCAGGGAATGAGCAGTTCTTC	CASSSRPGNEQFF
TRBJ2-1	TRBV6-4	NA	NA	TGTGCCAGTCGTTCAGATTACAATGAGCAGTTCTTC	CASRSDYNEQFF
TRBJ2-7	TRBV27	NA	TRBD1	TGTGCCAGCAGTGCTACAGGGGCTAGAAGCTCCTACGAGCAGTACTTC	CASSATGARSSYEQYF
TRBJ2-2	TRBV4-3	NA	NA	TGCGCCAGCAGCCAAGTTTACCCAGACACCGGGGAGCTGTTTTTT	CASSQVYPDTGELFF
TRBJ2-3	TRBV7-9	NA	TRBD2	TGTGCCAGCAGCACCCCGCTAGCGGGGGCAGAGGATACGCAGTATTTT	CASSTPLAGAEDTQYF
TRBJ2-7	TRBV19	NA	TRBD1	TGTGCCAGTAGTCCCGGGACAGGGGAAGGCGAGCAGTACTTC	CASSPGTGEGEQYF
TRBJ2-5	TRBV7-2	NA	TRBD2	TGTGCCAGCAGCTGGGGGGAGGGGCCTGGGGAGCAGTACTTC	CASSWGEGPGEQYF
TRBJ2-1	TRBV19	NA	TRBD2	TGTGCCAGTAGTATTTTGGGGGGGAATGAGCAGTTCTTC	CASSILGGNEQFF
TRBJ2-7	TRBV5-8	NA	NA	TGTGCCAGCAGTAAAGGACACCTTTCCCACGAGCAGTACTTC	CASSKGHLSHEQYF
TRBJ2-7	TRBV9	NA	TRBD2	TGTGCCAGCAGCGATGCGGAGGGACTAGCGGGAGTAGGGTTGGGAGAGCAGTACTTC	CASSDAEGLAGVGLGEQYF
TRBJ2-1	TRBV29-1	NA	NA	TGCAGCATTGAAGATCGATGGGCCAACAATGAGCAGTTCTTC	CSIEDRWANNEQFF
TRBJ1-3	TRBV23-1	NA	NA	TGCGCCAGTACGGGGGTAGCTTACCCCGGAAACACCATATATTTT	CASTGVAYPGNTIYF
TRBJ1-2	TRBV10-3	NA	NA	TGTGCCATCAGGGACAGTCTTGGAGTCGCCTATGGCTACACCTTC	CAIRDSLGVAYGYTF
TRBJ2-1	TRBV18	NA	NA	TGTGCCAGCTCTCTAGGTCCTGACCCTTCTTACAATGAGCAGTTCTTC	CASSLGPDPSYNEQFF
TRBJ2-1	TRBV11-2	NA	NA	TGTGCCAGCAGCTTAGGCAGGGGAAAGTTCTTC	CASSLGRGKFF
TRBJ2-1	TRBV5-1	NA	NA	TGCGCCAGCAGCTTGTGGAGGGCCGTCGGCAATGAGCAGTTCTTC	CASSLWRAVGNEQFF
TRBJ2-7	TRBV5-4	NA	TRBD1	TGTGCCAGCAGCGCCCCCGGACAGGAGAGCTCCTACGAGCAGTACTTC	CASSAPGQESSYEQYF
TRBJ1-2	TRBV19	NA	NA	TGTGCCGCAAGCACAGGGTTGGAATATGGCTACACCTTC	CAASTGLEYGYTF
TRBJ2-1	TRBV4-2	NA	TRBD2	TGTGCCAGCAGAGGACTAGCGGGAGGGTACAATGAGCAGTTCTTC	CASRGLAGGYNEQFF
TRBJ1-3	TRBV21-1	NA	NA	TGTGCCAGCAGCCGGGGGACAGACGCCTTCTCTGGAAACACCATATATTTT	CASSRGTDAFSGNTIYF
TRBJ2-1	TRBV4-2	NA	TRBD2	TGTGCCAGCAGCCAAGATTTCACACTAGCGGGTATCAGCTCCTACAATGAGCAGTTCTTC	CASSQDFTLAGISSYNEQFF
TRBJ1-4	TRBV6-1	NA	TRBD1	TGTGCCAGCAGTGAAGCGCTTAGGGGGCGTCTGTTTTTT	CASSEALRGRLFF
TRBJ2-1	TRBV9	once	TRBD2	TGTGCCAGCAGCGTAGGGCCTAGCGGCTCCTACAATGAGCAGTTCTTC	CASSVGPSGSYNEQFF
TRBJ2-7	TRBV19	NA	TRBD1	TGTGCCAGTAGTGTAACAGGGGGCAGCTCCTACGAGCAGTACTTC	CASSVTGGSSYEQYF
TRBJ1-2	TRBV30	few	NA	TGTGCCTGGAGTGTACTGGGGAGGTTGAGGGGCTACACCTTC	CAWSVLGRLRGYTF
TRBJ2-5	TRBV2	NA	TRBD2	TGTGCCAGGACTAGCCTTCAAGAGACCCAGTACTTC	CARTSLQETQYF
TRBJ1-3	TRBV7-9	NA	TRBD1	TGTGCCAGCAGCTCCGGAATGGGACAGGCAGGAAACACCATATATTTT	CASSSGMGQAGNTIYF
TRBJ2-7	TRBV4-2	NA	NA	TGTGCCAGCAGCCAAGTCCTATTCTACGAGCAGTACTTC	CASSQVLFYEQYF
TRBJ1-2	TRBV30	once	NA	TGTGCCTGGAGTGTACTTCCCCAGCTAGCTAACTATGGCTACACCTTC	CAWSVLPQLANYGYTF